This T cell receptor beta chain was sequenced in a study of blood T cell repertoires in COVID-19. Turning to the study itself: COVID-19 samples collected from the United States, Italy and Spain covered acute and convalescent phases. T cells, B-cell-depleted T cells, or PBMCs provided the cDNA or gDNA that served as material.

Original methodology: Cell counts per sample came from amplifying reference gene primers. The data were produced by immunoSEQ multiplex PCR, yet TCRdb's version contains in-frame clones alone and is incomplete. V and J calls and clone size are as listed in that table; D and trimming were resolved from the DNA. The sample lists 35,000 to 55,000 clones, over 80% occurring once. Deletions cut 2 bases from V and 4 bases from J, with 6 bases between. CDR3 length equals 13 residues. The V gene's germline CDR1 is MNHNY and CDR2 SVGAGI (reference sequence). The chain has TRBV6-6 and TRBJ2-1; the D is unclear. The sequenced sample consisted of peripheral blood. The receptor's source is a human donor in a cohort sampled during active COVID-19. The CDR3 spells CASSYHEYNEQFF. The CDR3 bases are TGTGCCAGCAGTTACCACGAGTACAATGAGCAGTTCTTC.